The entry below gives a single T cell receptor (beta chain) sequence along with its context. This sample stems from a study of T cell changes during pregnancy in multiple sclerosis. Clones were read by immunoSEQ multiplex PCR, and TCRdb kept only the in-frame ones, dropping some. The sample yields approximately 100,000 clones, around 93% seen once. This CDR3 spans 15 amino acids. Germline trimming cut 8 bases from V and 0 bases from J; bases unmatched to any gene: 9. Germline loops: CDR1 SGHTA, CDR2 FQGNSA. This sequence was found in a female donor with multiple sclerosis, enrolled in a pregnancy study. The sample consisted of peripheral blood, taken after pregnancy. The chain couples TRBV7-2 to TRBJ1-1; TRBD1 matches 7 bases. The CDR3: CASEFKGQMNTEAFF. In DNA, the CDR3 is TGTGCCAGCGAATTTAAGGGACAGATGAACACTGAAGCTTTCTTT.